This T cell receptor (beta chain) emerged from a study of OX40 agonist ivuxolimab in advanced cancers. Whole-study context: The patients got ivuxolimab, which is an agonistic anti-OX40 (CD134) antibody. Ivuxolimab was administered intravenously to patients at 0.01 to 10 mg/kg every 2 weeks.

The table came from immunoSEQ multiplex PCR; TCRdb's copy has only in-frame clones and leaves some out. The sample holds around 50,000 clones, more than 70% seen once. Germline V gene sequence: CDR1 MDHEN, CDR2 SYDVKM. V gave up 5 bases and J gave up 10 bases, with 14 bases separating them. This CDR3 has 12 residues. Study-level findings and limits: Averaged across samples, CD8+ T cells carried more expanded clones than CD4+ did. By week 6 at 0.1 to 3.0 mg/kg, blood CD4+ and CD8+ T cells had expanded clonally.

Notes on this clone: Antigen: not known.

The chain couples TRBV28 to TRBJ1-1, with D possibly being TRBD1 (5 bases). Sequenced material: CD4+ or CD8+ T cells sorted from blood, taken in a trial of the OX40 agonist ivuxolimab. This TCR came from an adult with an advanced solid tumor such as melanoma, head and neck, liver or kidney cancer. This CDR3 reads CASSDPRGGAFF. CDR3 in DNA: TGTGCCAGCAGTGACCCCCGCGGGGGAGCTTTCTTT.